The 25 T cell receptor beta chains in this list originate from one sample, sequenced in a study of cytomegalovirus exposure and HLA in healthy donors. The method was immunoSEQ multiplex PCR; TCRdb's version includes in-frame clones alone and lacks a portion of them. The sample has about 220,000 clones, over 70% seen once; the top ten hold about 14%. Source material: PBMCs. The receptors were sampled from a woman aged 30 to 39 in good health and CMV-seropositive.

The chain uses TRBV9 and TRBJ2-2; 9 nucleotides line up with TRBD2. Germline assignment: CDR1 SGDLS and CDR2 YYNGEE. This CDR3 has 15 amino acids. J was trimmed by 3 bases and V by 6 bases; bases with no gene match: 6. The CDR3 DNA is TGTGCCAGCAACTTAGCGGGAGCGGACACCGGGGAGCTGTTTTTT. This translates into CASNLAGADTGELFF.

This chain's CDR3 is CASSPLGQGETQYF. DNA of the CDR3: TGCGCCAGCAGCCCGTTAGGCCAGGGAGAGACCCAGTACTTC. The gene calls are TRBV5-1 and TRBJ2-5; TRBD1 might be the D (5 bases). V shed 4 bases and J shed 4 bases, with 14 bases lying between them. In germline, CDR1 is SGHRS, CDR2 YFSETQ. The CDR3 runs 14 residues.

The rearrangement uses TRBV23-1 and TRBJ2-7; D gene unclear. TRBV23-1 is marked as an open reading frame, function uncertain. The CDR3 sequence is 16 residues long. Trimming removed 2 bases at V and 2 bases at J, with 16 bases between. The chain's CDR3 is CASSQQTKTETYEQYF. In nucleotides, the CDR3 is TGCGCCAGCAGTCAACAAACGAAGACGGAGACCTACGAGCAGTACTTC.

The chain carries TRBV5-1 and TRBJ2-3, with TRBD2 matching 10 bases. The CDR3 is 16 residues long. Germline loops: CDR1 SGHRS, CDR2 YFSETQ. Unmatched junction bases numbered 7, after V lost 0 bases and J lost 6 bases. The CDR3, as DNA: TGCGCCAGCAGCTTGGGAGCTAGCGGGAGATGGGATACGCAGTATTTT. It translates to CASSLGASGRWDTQYF.

CDR3: CASSVLAGTSYEQYF. The CDR3 DNA reads TGTGCCAGCAGTGTACTAGCAGGGACTTCCTACGAGCAGTACTTC. The chain links TRBV7-2 to TRBJ2-7, with a possible D match to TRBD2 (6 bases). The V end was cut by 6 bases, the J end by 1 base, with 16 bases between. The germline V gene encodes CDR1 SGHTA and CDR2 FQGNSA. The CDR3 length is 15 residues.

This chain uses TRBV5-8 with TRBJ1-2; possible D gene TRBD1, 6 bases. This CDR3 contains 16 residues. Germline V gene sequence: CDR1 SGHTS, CDR2 YDEGEE. V was cut by 4 bases and J by 2 bases, with 18 bases left in between. The CDR3 sequence is CASSLRGGLENYGYTF. The CDR3 nucleotides read TGTGCCAGCAGCCTGAGAGGGGGACTCGAGAACTATGGCTACACCTTC.

This chain uses TRBV9 with TRBJ1-1; unclear D gene. Trimming shortened V by 4 bases and J by 5 bases, and 15 bases separated the two germline ends. The germline V gene has CDR1 SGDLS and CDR2 YYNGEE. This CDR3 comprises 14 residues. The CDR3 here is CASSNGREGTEAFF. The CDR3 bases are TGTGCCAGCAGCAACGGACGGGAGGGAACTGAAGCTTTCTTT. The whole variable domain, filled in from reference TRBV9 and TRBJ1-1, reads DSGVTQTPKHLITATGQRVTLRCSPRSGDLSVYWYQQSLDQGLQFLIQYYNGEERAKGNILERFSAQQFPDLHSELNLSSLELGDSALYFCASSNGREGTEAFFGQGTRLTVV.

The CDR3 loop is CASSLDQGGVAYNEQFF. The CDR3 bases are TGTGCCAGCAGCTTAGATCAGGGGGGAGTGGCCTACAATGAGCAGTTCTTC. The V gene is TRBV11-3, the J gene TRBJ2-1; D possibly corresponds to TRBD1 (7 bases). There are 17 residues in the CDR3. Looked up from germline, CDR1 is SGHNT and CDR2 is YENEEA. The germline V and J ends were trimmed by 0 bases and 2 bases, with 14 bases remaining between them.

With respect to this clone: Other DNA sequences in the same sample also yield this CDR3. V gene TRBV9 combines with J gene TRBJ1-3; D perhaps matches TRBD1 (5 bases). CDR1 and CDR2 from the germline V gene are SGDLS and YYNGEE. This CDR3 has 15 residues. Between the trimmed V and J ends, which lost 0 bases and 4 bases, there was a span of 11 bases. Here the CDR3 reads CASSVGGGSGNTIYF. In nucleotides, the CDR3 is TGTGCCAGCAGCGTAGGCGGGGGATCGGGAAACACCATATATTTT.

This sequence joins TRBV6-5 and TRBJ1-2; D possibly corresponds to TRBD1 (5 bases). Germline-derived CDR1 and CDR2 are MNHEY and SVGAGI. This CDR3 contains 15 residues. Trimming took 3 bases from V and 6 from J, leaving 17 bases between them. The CDR3 sequence is CASSYRDGPPDGYTF. The DNA of the CDR3 is TGTGCCAGCAGTTATAGGGACGGCCCCCCTGATGGCTACACCTTC.

This clone is a singleton in its sample. The CDR3 bases are TGCGCCAGCAGCTTGGCACAGGGGGCTTACACTGAAGCTTTCTTT. This encodes CASSLAQGAYTEAFF. The genes are TRBV5-1 and TRBJ1-1; 9 nucleotides agree with TRBD1. V lost 0 bases, J lost 3 bases, and 3 bases stayed unmatched. There are 15 residues in the CDR3. Per the germline V gene, CDR1 is SGHRS and CDR2 is YFSETQ.

V usage is TRBV2 and J usage is TRBJ2-5; possible D gene TRBD2, 5 bases. V was clipped by 1 base and J by 7 bases, with 13 bases between them. Germline V gene lookup returns CDR1 SNHLY and CDR2 FYNNEI. The CDR3 covers 14 residues. CDR3 residues: CASSEVDSAGTQYF. For the CDR3, the DNA is TGTGCCAGCAGTGAAGTGGACTCCGCCGGGACCCAGTACTTC.

V and J are TRBV18 and TRBJ1-2; 7 nucleotides line up with TRBD1. Germline V lookup: CDR1 KGHSH, CDR2 LQKENI. With 0 bases clipped from V and 6 bases from J, the junction kept 4 bases outside the gene matches. There are 14 residues in the CDR3. This chain's CDR3 is CASSPPEGAHGYTF. The CDR3 coding sequence is TGTGCCAGCTCACCACCGGAGGGGGCCCATGGCTACACCTTC. The complete variable domain, with remaining parts taken from reference TRBV18 and TRBJ1-2, reads NAGVMQNPRHLVRRRGQEARLRCSPMKGHSHVYWYRQLPEEGLKFMVYLQKENIIDESGMPKERFSAEFPKEGPSILRIQQVVRGDSAAYFCASSPPEGAHGYTFGSGTRLTVV.

The genes are TRBV5-1 and TRBJ1-2; D uncertain. The CDR3 runs to 14 residues. V dropped 2 bases and J dropped 6 bases, with 14 bases sitting between them. CDR1 and CDR2 (germline): SGHRS, YFSETQ. CDR3 sequence reads: CASSFSTIEDGYTF. CDR3 nucleotide sequence: TGCGCCAGCAGCTTTTCGACAATAGAGGATGGCTACACCTTC.

The V call is TRBV29-1, the J call TRBJ2-1, with a possible D match to TRBD2 (5 bases). V was clipped by 3 bases and J by 0 bases, with 15 bases between them. The CDR3 consists of 16 residues. In germline, CDR1 is SQVTM, CDR2 ANQGSEA. In nucleotides, the CDR3 is TGCAGCGTTGATGCGCCGAGAGGGAGCTCCTACAATGAGCAGTTCTTC. As protein: CSVDAPRGSSYNEQFF.

This chain uses TRBV30 with TRBJ1-2; the match to TRBD1 covers 8 bases. The V gene's germline CDR1 is GTSNPN and CDR2 SVGIG (reference sequence). With V trimmed by 4 bases and J by 4 bases, 8 bases remained unmatched. This CDR3 has 14 residues. CDR3 nucleotide sequence: TGTGCCTGGAACTGGGGACAGGAGTTCTATGGCTACACCTTC. Its protein is CAWNWGQEFYGYTF.

V is TRBV4-3 and J is TRBJ2-3; no clear D. This CDR3 comprises 15 residues. Trimming shortened V by 1 base and J by 0 bases, and 8 bases separated the two germline ends. Germline lookup yields CDR1 LGHNA and CDR2 YSLEER. CDR3 sequence: CASSQGGSSTDTQYF. The CDR3 DNA sequence: TGCGCCAGCAGCCAAGGAGGCAGTAGCACAGATACGCAGTATTTT.

The chain employs TRBV29-1 and TRBJ2-1; the D gene is possibly TRBD2 (6 bases). The V gene's germline CDR1 is SQVTM and CDR2 ANQGSEA. V was cut by 0 bases and J by 4 bases, with 10 bases left in between. CDR3 size: 14 residues. The CDR3 sequence: CSVEDGLFYNEQFF. The CDR3 DNA sequence: TGCAGCGTTGAAGACGGACTATTTTACAATGAGCAGTTCTTC.

The chain joins TRBV6-4 to TRBJ2-3, with D possibly TRBD2 on 6 matching bases. The CDR3 length is 16 residues. V was cut by 5 bases and J by 0 bases, with 15 bases left in between. Per the germline V gene, CDR1 is MRHNA and CDR2 is SNTAGT. The CDR3 bases are TGTGCCAGCAGTCCGGATAGCGGAGCTAGCACAGATACGCAGTATTTT. Its translation is CASSPDSGASTDTQYF.

The V gene is TRBV6-5, the J gene TRBJ1-1; possible D gene TRBD1, 5 bases. The CDR3 is made up of 15 amino acids. The ends were cut back, 6 bases at V and 3 bases at J, with 17 bases in the middle. The germline V gene encodes CDR1 MNHEY and CDR2 SVGAGI. CDR3 sequence reads: CASRRASGIYTEAFF. In nucleotides, the CDR3 is TGTGCCAGCAGGCGTGCTTCAGGGATTTACACTGAAGCTTTCTTT.

The V gene is TRBV6-4, the J gene TRBJ2-7; D gene ambiguous. CDR1 MRHNA and CDR2 SNTAGT come from the germline V gene. This CDR3 contains 14 residues. V was pared by 5 bases and J by 6 bases, with 17 bases between. CDR3 loop: CASSPGSEMTEQYF. The CDR3 coding sequence is TGTGCCAGCAGTCCCGGGTCCGAAATGACCGAGCAGTACTTC.

The genes are TRBV29-1 and TRBJ2-3; TRBD1 is a possible D gene (6 bases). The CDR3 sequence is 13 residues long. Germline assignment: CDR1 SQVTM and CDR2 ANQGSEA. V lost 8 bases and J 3 bases, leaving 15 bases between the germline ends. The CDR3 DNA is TGCAGCTATCTACAGGGTGGGACAGATACGCAGTATTTT. Translating gives CSYLQGGTDTQYF.

This clone was detected once. The chain carries TRBV28 and TRBJ1-5, with a tentative D call TRBD1 (5 bases). The CDR3 consists of 17 residues. Germline values: CDR1 MDHEN, CDR2 SYDVKM. Between the trimmed V and J ends, which lost 3 bases and 0 bases, there was a span of 15 bases. This CDR3 reads CASSFGYSGHSNQPQHF. The CDR3 DNA is TGTGCCAGCAGTTTCGGCTATTCGGGGCATAGCAATCAGCCCCAGCATTTT.

The rearrangement joins TRBV30 to TRBJ1-2, with TRBD1 identical over 7 bases. The V gene's germline CDR1 is GTSNPN and CDR2 SVGIG (reference sequence). The CDR3 runs 15 residues. V dropped 1 base and J dropped 7; count of bases not matched to a gene: 12. The CDR3 DNA reads TGTGCCTGGAGTGAATCTGTAGGGGGCGCGGGTGGCTACACCTTC. The encoded protein is CAWSESVGGAGGYTF. Together with reference TRBV30 and TRBJ1-2, the CDR3 gives the full variable domain: SQTIHQWPATLVQPVGSPLSLECTVEGTSNPNLYWYRQAAGRGLQLLFYSVGIGQISSEVPQNLSASRPQDRQFILSSKKLLLSDSGFYLCAWSESVGGAGGYTFGSGTRLTVV.

The table lists this clone with many counts. The V gene is TRBV5-1, the J gene TRBJ1-2; 10 nucleotides align to TRBD1. The CDR3 covers 16 residues. From germline, CDR1 is SGHRS and CDR2 YFSETQ. V lost 5 bases, J lost 2 bases, and 9 bases stayed unmatched. CDR3 nucleotides: TGCGCCAGCAGAATTGGGACAGGGGTGATCAACTATGGCTACACCTTC. Protein sequence: CASRIGTGVINYGYTF.